A selection of T cell receptor beta chains follows, all from one sample in a study of human T cells and chemical hapten exposure. In TCRdb, the RACE reads were re-called with MiXCR into one record per CDR3 protein. The data contain 300,000 to 400,000 distinct CDR3 sequences, approximately 5% of them singletons. The sample here was whole blood, taken in connection with sensitization to the hapten diphenylcyclopropenone (DPC). The receptors stem from a woman between 50 and 59 years old with alopecia areata. Some clones in this sample may be carry-over from other donors' samples. CDR3s include the opening cysteine and the closing phenylalanine or tryptophan. D genes are given only for firm matches. A clone size is listed for some rows: how often the clone was seen (once, few, many), or a class if it is expanded.

CDR3aa: CASQGRDLADTQYF
CDR3nt: TGTGCCAGCCAGGGGAGGGATCTCGCAGATACGCAGTATTTT
v_gene: TRBV6-5
d_gene: .
j_gene: TRBJ2-3
abundance: few

CDR3aa: CASSLGQKPQHF
CDR3nt: TGTGCCAGCAGCTTAGGGCAAAAGCCCCAGCATTTT
v_gene: TRBV13
d_gene: .
j_gene: TRBJ1-5
abundance: many

CDR3aa: CASSEANWEVSNQPQHF
CDR3nt: TGTGCCAGCAGTGAAGCGAACTGGGAGGTTAGCAATCAGCCCCAGCATTTT
v_gene: TRBV6-1
d_gene: .
j_gene: TRBJ1-5
abundance: few

CDR3aa: CASSAGSAYEQYF
CDR3nt: TGTGCCAGCAGTGCTGGGTCCGCCTACGAGCAGTACTTC
v_gene: TRBV27
d_gene: .
j_gene: TRBJ2-7
abundance: many

CDR3aa: CASSESPGGETQYF
CDR3nt: TGCGCCAGCAGTGAGTCGCCAGGGGGAGAGACCCAGTACTTC
v_gene: TRBV10-1
d_gene: TRBD1
j_gene: TRBJ2-5
abundance: .

CDR3aa: CSARAQGLPRTDTQYF
CDR3nt: TGCAGTGCTAGAGCCCAAGGACTACCGCGCACAGATACGCAGTATTTT
v_gene: TRBV20-1
d_gene: .
j_gene: TRBJ2-3
abundance: many

CDR3aa: CASSLTSGLQETQYF
CDR3nt: TGCGCCAGCAGCTTGACTAGCGGGTTGCAAGAGACCCAGTACTTC
v_gene: TRBV5-1
d_gene: TRBD2
j_gene: TRBJ2-5
abundance: many

CDR3aa: CATLPGQGWNEQFF
CDR3nt: TGTGCCACATTACCGGGACAGGGATGGAATGAGCAGTTCTTC
v_gene: TRBV10-3
d_gene: TRBD1
j_gene: TRBJ2-1
abundance: many

CDR3aa: CSVEERGRNTGELFF
CDR3nt: TGCAGCGTTGAGGAGAGGGGAAGAAACACCGGGGAGCTGTTTTTT
v_gene: TRBV29-1
d_gene: .
j_gene: TRBJ2-2
abundance: many

CDR3aa: CATTGGGDGYTF
CDR3nt: TGTGCCACCACAGGGGGCGGGGATGGCTACACCTTC
v_gene: TRBV2
d_gene: TRBD1
j_gene: TRBJ1-2
abundance: few

CDR3aa: CASSPEARNQPQHF
CDR3nt: TGCGCCAGCAGCCCCGAGGCCCGCAATCAGCCCCAGCATTTT
v_gene: TRBV5-1
d_gene: .
j_gene: TRBJ1-5
abundance: .

CDR3aa: CASSLGGVNNEQFF
CDR3nt: TGTGCCAGCAGCTTAGGTGGCGTCAACAATGAGCAGTTCTTC
v_gene: TRBV7-6
d_gene: .
j_gene: TRBJ2-1
abundance: .

CDR3aa: CAISEPLYEQYF
CDR3nt: TGTGCCATCAGTGAGCCGCTTTACGAGCAGTACTTC
v_gene: TRBV10-3
d_gene: .
j_gene: TRBJ2-7
abundance: .

CDR3aa: CASSYRGNTDTQYF
CDR3nt: TGTGCCAGCAGTTATCGAGGGAACACAGATACGCAGTATTTT
v_gene: TRBV6-6
d_gene: .
j_gene: TRBJ2-3
abundance: .

CDR3aa: CASSGTLAGDYNEQFF
CDR3nt: TGCGCCAGCAGCGGGACCCTAGCGGGGGACTACAATGAGCAGTTCTTC
v_gene: TRBV5-1
d_gene: TRBD2
j_gene: TRBJ2-1
abundance: few

CDR3aa: CASSEGTDYGYTF
CDR3nt: TGTGCCAGCAGCGAAGGGACAGACTATGGCTACACCTTC
v_gene: TRBV2
d_gene: TRBD1
j_gene: TRBJ1-2
abundance: .

CDR3aa: CASSQDSGVNSPLHF
CDR3nt: TGTGCCAGCAGCCAAGATAGCGGGGTTAATTCACCCCTCCACTTT
v_gene: TRBV14
d_gene: .
j_gene: TRBJ1-6
abundance: few

CDR3aa: CASSPPGGGRWNTEAFF
CDR3nt: TGTGCCAGCAGTCCCCCGGGGGGGGGCCGGTGGAACACTGAAGCTTTCTTT
v_gene: TRBV12-3/TRBV12-4
d_gene: .
j_gene: TRBJ1-1
abundance: .

CDR3aa: CATSDSDGWGTDTQYF
CDR3nt: TGTGCCACCAGTGATTCCGATGGTTGGGGCACAGATACGCAGTATTTT
v_gene: TRBV24-1
d_gene: .
j_gene: TRBJ2-3
abundance: few

CDR3aa: CASSLNRDAYEQYF
CDR3nt: TGCGCCAGCAGCTTGAACAGGGACGCCTACGAGCAGTACTTC
v_gene: TRBV5-1
d_gene: .
j_gene: TRBJ2-7
abundance: many

CDR3aa: CASSQDQGPYNEQFF
CDR3nt: TGCGCCAGCAGCCAAGATCAGGGTCCCTACAATGAGCAGTTCTTC
v_gene: TRBV4-3
d_gene: .
j_gene: TRBJ2-1
abundance: few

CDR3aa: CASSEGRIYEQYF
CDR3nt: TGTGCCAGCAGCGAGGGACGGATCTACGAGCAGTACTTC
v_gene: TRBV6-7
d_gene: .
j_gene: TRBJ2-7
abundance: many

CDR3aa: CASVRQGATRGYTF
CDR3nt: TGTGCCAGCGTCCGACAGGGGGCGACTCGTGGCTACACCTTC
v_gene: TRBV12-3/TRBV12-4
d_gene: TRBD1
j_gene: TRBJ1-2
abundance: .

CDR3aa: CASSRRTGGTDTQYF
CDR3nt: TGTGCCAGCAGCAGGAGGACTGGGGGCACAGATACGCAGTATTTT
v_gene: TRBV28
d_gene: .
j_gene: TRBJ2-3
abundance: many

CDR3aa: CASSPDRAETQYF
CDR3nt: TGCGCCAGCAGTCCCGACAGGGCTGAGACCCAGTACTTC
v_gene: TRBV5-1
d_gene: TRBD1
j_gene: TRBJ2-5
abundance: many

CDR3aa: CASSFLNIVETQYF
CDR3nt: TGTGCCAGCAGTTTTTTAAATATTGTAGAGACCCAGTACTTC
v_gene: TRBV6-6
d_gene: .
j_gene: TRBJ2-5
abundance: few

CDR3aa: CASTRTADHNEQFF
CDR3nt: TGTGCCAGCACCCGGACGGCAGATCACAATGAGCAGTTCTTC
v_gene: TRBV7-2
d_gene: .
j_gene: TRBJ2-1
abundance: .

CDR3aa: CASSLEGQLFIDEQFF
CDR3nt: TGCGCCAGCAGCTTGGAGGGACAGCTCTTCATCGATGAGCAGTTCTTC
v_gene: TRBV5-1
d_gene: TRBD1
j_gene: TRBJ2-1
abundance: few

CDR3aa: CASSLGAGQDLTF
CDR3nt: TGTGCCAGCAGTTTGGGGGCAGGGCAGGACCTGACTTTC
v_gene: TRBV28
d_gene: .
j_gene: TRBJ2-6
abundance: few

CDR3aa: CSVGDNYQPQHF
CDR3nt: TGCAGCGTTGGGGACAATTATCAGCCCCAGCATTTT
v_gene: TRBV29-1
d_gene: .
j_gene: TRBJ1-5
abundance: many